These T cell receptor beta chains were read from a single sample in a study of CD8+CD57+ T cells in acquired aplastic anemia. TCRdb passed the reads through MiXCR, listing each CDR3 protein once. The sample lists approximately 300,000 distinct CDR3 sequences; 45% to 65% were seen once. Sequenced sample: sorted CD4+, CD8+, or CD8+CD57+ T cells (not recorded which) from PBMCs. Receptor source: a human donor with aplastic anemia. Both conserved end residues are trimmed from each CDR3. For some rows the clone size is stated as once, few or many, or as a class when expanded; others skip it.

.	TRBV24-1	TRBJ2-3	ATSVSEGGKRY
.	TRBV24-1	TRBJ2-1	ATSDPVTGFDEQF
many	TRBV6-5	TRBJ1-1	ASSYSGRGRRTEAF
.	TRBV9	TRBJ2-7	ASSVELGGAVDEQY
many	TRBV18	TRBJ2-7	ASSLQDGTASYEQY
.	TRBV20-1	TRBJ1-2	SALRGGDYGYT
many	TRBV7-3	TRBJ2-3	ASSLNAGVVTDTQY
few	TRBV19	TRBJ1-6	ASRDRGSYNSPLH
.	TRBV25-1	TRBJ2-3	ASSELPPSGTDTQY
.	TRBV5-1	TRBJ2-1	ASSLAQGGYNEQF
many	TRBV18	TRBJ1-1	ASSADSRTEAF
many	TRBV6-1	TRBJ2-3	ASRSGHFTDTQY
.	TRBV19	TRBJ2-2	ASTGPNTGELF
.	TRBV15	TRBJ2-3	ATSRTIHIGGGTDTQY
.	TRBV7-9	TRBJ2-1	ASSYRGTEVNEQF